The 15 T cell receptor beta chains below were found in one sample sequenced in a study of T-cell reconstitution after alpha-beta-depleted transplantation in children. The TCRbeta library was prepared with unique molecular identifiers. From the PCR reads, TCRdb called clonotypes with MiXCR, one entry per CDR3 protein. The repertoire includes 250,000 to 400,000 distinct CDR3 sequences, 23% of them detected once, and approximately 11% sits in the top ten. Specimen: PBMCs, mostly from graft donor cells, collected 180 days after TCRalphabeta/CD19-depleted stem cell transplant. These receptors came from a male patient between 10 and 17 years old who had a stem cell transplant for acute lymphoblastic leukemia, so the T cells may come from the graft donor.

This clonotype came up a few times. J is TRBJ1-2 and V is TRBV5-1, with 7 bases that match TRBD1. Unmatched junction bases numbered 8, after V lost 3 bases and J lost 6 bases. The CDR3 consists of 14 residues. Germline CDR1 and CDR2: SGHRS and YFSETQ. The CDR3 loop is CASSSVQGIDGYTF. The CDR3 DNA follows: TGCGCCAGCAGCTCCGTACAGGGGATTGATGGCTACACCTTC.

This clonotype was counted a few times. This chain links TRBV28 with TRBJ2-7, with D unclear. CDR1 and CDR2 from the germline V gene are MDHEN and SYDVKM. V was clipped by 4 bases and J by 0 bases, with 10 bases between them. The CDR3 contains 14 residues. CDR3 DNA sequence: TGTGCCAGCAGTTCCCTTCCGGGCTCCTACGAGCAGTACTTC. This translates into CASSSLPGSYEQYF.

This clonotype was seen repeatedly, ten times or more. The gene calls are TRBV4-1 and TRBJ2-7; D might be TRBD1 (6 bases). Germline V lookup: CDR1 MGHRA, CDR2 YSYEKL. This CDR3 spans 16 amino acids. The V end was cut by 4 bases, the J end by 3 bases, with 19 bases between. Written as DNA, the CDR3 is TGCGCCAGCAGCCCCCAGGACAGCCAGATTCGCTACGAGCAGTACTTC. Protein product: CASSPQDSQIRYEQYF.

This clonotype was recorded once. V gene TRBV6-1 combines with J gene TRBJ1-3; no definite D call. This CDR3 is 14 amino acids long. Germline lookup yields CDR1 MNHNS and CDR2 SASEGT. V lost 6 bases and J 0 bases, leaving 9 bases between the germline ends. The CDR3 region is CASRRHFSGNTIYF. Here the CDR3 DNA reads TGTGCCAGCAGAAGACATTTCTCTGGAAACACCATATATTTT.

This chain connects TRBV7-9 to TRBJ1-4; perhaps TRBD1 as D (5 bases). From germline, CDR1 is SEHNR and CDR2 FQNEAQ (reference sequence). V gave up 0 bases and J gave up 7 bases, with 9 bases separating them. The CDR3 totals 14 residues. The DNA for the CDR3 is TGTGCCAGCAGCTTAGCAGGGGATGGTGAAAAACTGTTTTTT. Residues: CASSLAGDGEKLFF. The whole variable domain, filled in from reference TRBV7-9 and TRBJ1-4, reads DTGVSQNPRHKITKRGQNVTFRCDPISEHNRLYWYRQTLGQGPEFLTYFQNEAQLEKSRLLSDRFSAERPKGSFSTLEIQRTEQGDSAMYLCASSLAGDGEKLFFGSGTQLSVL.

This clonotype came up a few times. The CDR3, as DNA: TGTGCCTCGATGGGGTACACTGAAGCTTTCTTT. As protein: CASMGYTEAFF. The V gene is TRBV27, the J gene TRBJ1-1; D is unclear. The CDR3 spans 11 residues. Trimming removed 11 bases at V and 3 bases at J, with 10 bases between. Germline CDR1 reads MNHEY; CDR2 reads SMNVEV (reference sequence).

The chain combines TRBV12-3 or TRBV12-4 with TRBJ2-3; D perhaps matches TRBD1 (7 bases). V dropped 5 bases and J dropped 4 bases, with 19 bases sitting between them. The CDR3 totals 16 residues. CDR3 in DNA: TGTGCCAGCAGTCCTTGGACAGGCACGGGGGCAGATACGCAGTATTTT. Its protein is CASSPWTGTGADTQYF.

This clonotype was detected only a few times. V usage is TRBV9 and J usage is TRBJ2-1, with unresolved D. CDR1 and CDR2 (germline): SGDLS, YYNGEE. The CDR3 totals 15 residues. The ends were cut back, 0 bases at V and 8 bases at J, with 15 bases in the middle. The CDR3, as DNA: TGTGCCAGCAGCGTAGTCCCGTTGGGGTCGGATGAGCAGTTCTTC. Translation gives CASSVVPLGSDEQFF.

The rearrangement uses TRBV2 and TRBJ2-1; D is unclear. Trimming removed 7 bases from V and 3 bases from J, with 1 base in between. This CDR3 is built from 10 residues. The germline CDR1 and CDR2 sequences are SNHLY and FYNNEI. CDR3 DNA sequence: TGTGCCAGCAACTACAATGAGCAGTTCTTC. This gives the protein CASNYNEQFF. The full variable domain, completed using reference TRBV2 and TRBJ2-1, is EPEVTQTPSHQVTQMGQEVILRCVPISNHLYFYWYRQILGQKVEFLVSFYNNEISEKSEIFDDQFSVERPDGSNFTLKIRSTKLEDSAMYFCASNYNEQFFGPGTRLTVL.

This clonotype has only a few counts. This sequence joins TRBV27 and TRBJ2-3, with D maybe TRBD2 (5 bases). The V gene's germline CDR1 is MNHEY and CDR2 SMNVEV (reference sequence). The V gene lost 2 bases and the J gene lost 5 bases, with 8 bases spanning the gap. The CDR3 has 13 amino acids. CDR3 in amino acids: CASSLRGLDTQYF. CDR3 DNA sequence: TGTGCCAGCAGTTTACGGGGATTAGATACGCAGTATTTT.

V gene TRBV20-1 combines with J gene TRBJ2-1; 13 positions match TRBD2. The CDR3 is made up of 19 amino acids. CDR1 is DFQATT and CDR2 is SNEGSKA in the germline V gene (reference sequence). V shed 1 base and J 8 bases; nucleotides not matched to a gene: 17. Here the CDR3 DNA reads TGCAGTGCTAGAGTGTTTCCCCCACTAGCGGGAGGGCTCGGCGATGAGCAGTTCTTC. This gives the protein CSARVFPPLAGGLGDEQFF.

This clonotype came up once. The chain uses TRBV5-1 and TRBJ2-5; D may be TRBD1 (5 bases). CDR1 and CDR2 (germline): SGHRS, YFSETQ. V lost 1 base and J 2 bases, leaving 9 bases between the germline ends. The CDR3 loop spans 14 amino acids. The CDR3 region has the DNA TGCGCCAGCAGCTTGATTGCAGGGCAAGAGACCCAGTACTTC. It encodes CASSLIAGQETQYF.

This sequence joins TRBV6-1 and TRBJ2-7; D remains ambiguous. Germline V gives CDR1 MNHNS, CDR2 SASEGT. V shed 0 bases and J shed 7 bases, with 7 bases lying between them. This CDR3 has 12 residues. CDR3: CASSEALWEQYF. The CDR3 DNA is TGTGCCAGCAGTGAAGCCCTCTGGGAGCAGTACTTC.

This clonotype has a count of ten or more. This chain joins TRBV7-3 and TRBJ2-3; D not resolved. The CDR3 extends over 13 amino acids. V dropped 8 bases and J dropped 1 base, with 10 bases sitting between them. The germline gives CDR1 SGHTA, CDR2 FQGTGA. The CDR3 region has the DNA TGTGCCAGCGCAGTGGACGGCACAGATACGCAGTATTTT. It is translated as CASAVDGTDTQYF.

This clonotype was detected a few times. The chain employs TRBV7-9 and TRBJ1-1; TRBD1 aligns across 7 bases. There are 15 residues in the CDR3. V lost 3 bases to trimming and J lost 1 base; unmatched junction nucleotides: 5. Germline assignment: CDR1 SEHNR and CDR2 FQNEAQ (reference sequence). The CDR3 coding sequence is TGTGCCAGCAGCTTGGGGAGGGGGCCGAACACTGAAGCTTTCTTT. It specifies CASSLGRGPNTEAFF.